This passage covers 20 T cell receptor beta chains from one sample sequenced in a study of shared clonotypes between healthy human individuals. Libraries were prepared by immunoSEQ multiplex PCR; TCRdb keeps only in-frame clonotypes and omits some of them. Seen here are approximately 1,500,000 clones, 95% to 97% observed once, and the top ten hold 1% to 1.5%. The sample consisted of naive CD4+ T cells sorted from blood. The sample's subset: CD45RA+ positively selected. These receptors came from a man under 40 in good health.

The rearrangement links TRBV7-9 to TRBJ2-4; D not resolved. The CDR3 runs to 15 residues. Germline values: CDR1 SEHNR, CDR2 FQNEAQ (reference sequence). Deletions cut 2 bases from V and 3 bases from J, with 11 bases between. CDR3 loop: CASSLRDGDKNIQYF. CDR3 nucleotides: TGTGCCAGCAGCTTACGCGACGGAGACAAAAACATTCAGTACTTC.

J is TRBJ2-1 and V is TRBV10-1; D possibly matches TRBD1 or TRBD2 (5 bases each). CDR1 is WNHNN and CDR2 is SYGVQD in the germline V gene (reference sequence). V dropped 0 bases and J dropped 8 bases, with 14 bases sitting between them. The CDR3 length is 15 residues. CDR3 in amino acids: CASSESGGGWDEQFF. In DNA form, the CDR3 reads TGCGCCAGCAGTGAGTCCGGTGGGGGATGGGATGAGCAGTTCTTC.

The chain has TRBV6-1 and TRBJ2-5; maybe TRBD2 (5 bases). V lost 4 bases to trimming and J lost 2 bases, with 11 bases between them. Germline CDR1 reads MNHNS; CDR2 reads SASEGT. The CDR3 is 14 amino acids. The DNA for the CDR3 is TGTGCCAGCAGTGCGCTAAGGAGGCAAGAGACCCAGTACTTC. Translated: CASSALRRQETQYF.

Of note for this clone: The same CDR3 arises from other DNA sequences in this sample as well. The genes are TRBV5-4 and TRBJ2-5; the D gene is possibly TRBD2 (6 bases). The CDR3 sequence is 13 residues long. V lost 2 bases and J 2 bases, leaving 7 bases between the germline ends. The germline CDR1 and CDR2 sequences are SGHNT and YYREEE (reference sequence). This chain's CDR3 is CASSLRGQETQYF. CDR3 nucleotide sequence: TGTGCCAGCAGCTTACGGGGGCAAGAGACCCAGTACTTC.

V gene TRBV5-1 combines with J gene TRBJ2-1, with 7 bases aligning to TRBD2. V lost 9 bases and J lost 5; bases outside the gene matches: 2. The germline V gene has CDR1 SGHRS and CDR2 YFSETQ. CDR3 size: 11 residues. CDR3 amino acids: CATAGDNEQFF. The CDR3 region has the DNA TGCGCCACTGCGGGAGACAATGAGCAGTTCTTC.

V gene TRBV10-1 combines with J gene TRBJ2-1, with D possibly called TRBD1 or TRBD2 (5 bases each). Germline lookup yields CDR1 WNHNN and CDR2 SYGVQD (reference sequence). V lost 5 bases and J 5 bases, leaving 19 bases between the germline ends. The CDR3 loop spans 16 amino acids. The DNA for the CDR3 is TGCGCCAGCAGTCCCCGTCCGGGACGTGGGAACAATGAGCAGTTCTTC. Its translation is CASSPRPGRGNNEQFF.

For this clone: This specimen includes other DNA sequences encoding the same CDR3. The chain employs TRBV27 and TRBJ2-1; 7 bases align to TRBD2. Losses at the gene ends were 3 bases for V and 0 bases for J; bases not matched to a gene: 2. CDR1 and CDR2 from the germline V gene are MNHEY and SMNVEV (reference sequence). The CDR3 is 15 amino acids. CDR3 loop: CASSFGGSSYNEQFF. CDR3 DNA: TGTGCCAGCAGTTTCGGCGGGAGCTCCTACAATGAGCAGTTCTTC.

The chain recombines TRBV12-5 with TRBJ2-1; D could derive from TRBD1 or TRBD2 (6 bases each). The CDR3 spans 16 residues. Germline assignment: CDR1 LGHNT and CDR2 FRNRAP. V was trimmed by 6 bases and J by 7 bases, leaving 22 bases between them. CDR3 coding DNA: TGTGCTAGTGGACAGGGTGGAGGGGCTACAATAAATGAGCAGTTCTTC. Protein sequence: CASGQGGGATINEQFF.

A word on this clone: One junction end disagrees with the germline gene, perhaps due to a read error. As DNA, the CDR3 is TGTGCCATCAGTGACAGTCACTCCTCCAATGAGCAGTTCTTC. Translated: CAISDSHSSNEQFF. J is TRBJ2-1 and V is TRBV10-3; D uncertain. The CDR3 is 14 amino acids. Germline CDR1 ENHRY, CDR2 SYGVKD.

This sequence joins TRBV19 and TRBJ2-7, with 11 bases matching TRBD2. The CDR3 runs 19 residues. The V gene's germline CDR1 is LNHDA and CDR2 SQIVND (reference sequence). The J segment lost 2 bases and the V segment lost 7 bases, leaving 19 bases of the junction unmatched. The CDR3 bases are TGTGCCAGTAACCAGTGGGGGCCTACGGGACTAGCGGAAACCTACGAGCAGTACTTC. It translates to CASNQWGPTGLAETYEQYF.

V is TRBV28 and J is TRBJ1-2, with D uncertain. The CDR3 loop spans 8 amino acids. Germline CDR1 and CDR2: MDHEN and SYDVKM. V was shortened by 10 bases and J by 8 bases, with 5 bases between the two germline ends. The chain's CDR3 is CATEGYTF. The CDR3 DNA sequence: TGTGCCACTGAGGGCTACACCTTC.

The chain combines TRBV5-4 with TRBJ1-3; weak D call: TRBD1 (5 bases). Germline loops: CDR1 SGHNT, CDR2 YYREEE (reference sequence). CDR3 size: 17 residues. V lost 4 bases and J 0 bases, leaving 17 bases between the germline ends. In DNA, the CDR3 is TGTGCCAGCAGCCCCCTGGAGGGGCCACACTCTGGAAACACCATATATTTT. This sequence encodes CASSPLEGPHSGNTIYF.

CDR3 residues: CASSQAFNAFSSYNEQFF. The CDR3 coding sequence is TGTGCCAGCAGCCAAGCGTTCAACGCATTCAGCTCCTACAATGAGCAGTTCTTC. This chain uses TRBV4-2 with TRBJ2-1; D ambiguous. Germline V gene sequence: CDR1 LGHNA, CDR2 YNFKEQ. V lost 1 base and J lost 0, with 16 bases in between. The CDR3 is made up of 18 amino acids.

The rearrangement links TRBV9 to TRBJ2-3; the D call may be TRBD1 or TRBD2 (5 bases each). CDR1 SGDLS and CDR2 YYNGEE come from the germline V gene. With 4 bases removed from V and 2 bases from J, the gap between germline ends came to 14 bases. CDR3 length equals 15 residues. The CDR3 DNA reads TGTGCCAGCAGCTCCAGGGAGAGGGCCACAGATACGCAGTATTTT. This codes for CASSSRERATDTQYF.

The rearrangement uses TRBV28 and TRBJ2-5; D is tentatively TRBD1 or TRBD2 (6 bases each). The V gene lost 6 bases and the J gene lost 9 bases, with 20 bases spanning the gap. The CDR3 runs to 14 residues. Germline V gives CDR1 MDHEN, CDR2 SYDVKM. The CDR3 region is CASSQGERRGAQYF. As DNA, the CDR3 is TGTGCCAGCAGCCAGGGAGAACGTAGGGGGGCCCAGTACTTC.

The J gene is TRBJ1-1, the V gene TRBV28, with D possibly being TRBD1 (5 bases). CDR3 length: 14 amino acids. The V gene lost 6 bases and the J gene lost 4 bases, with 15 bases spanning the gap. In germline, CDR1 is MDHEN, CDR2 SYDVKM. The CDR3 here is CASRARGLSTEAFF. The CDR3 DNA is TGTGCCAGCAGGGCCCGGGGGTTGAGCACTGAAGCTTTCTTT.

CDR3 DNA: TGCGCCAGCAGCTTGGCACGTCAGTCTATGGACGAGCAGTACTTC. This codes for CASSLARQSMDEQYF. The J gene is TRBJ2-7, the V gene TRBV5-1; no firm D call. In germline, CDR1 is SGHRS, CDR2 YFSETQ. The V gene lost 0 bases and the J gene lost 5 bases, with 15 bases spanning the gap. This CDR3 is built from 15 residues.

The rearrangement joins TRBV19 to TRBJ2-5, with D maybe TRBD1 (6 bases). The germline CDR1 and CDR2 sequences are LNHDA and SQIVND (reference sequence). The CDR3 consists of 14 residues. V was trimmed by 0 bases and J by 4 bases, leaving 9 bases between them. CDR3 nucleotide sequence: TGTGCCAGTAGTATAGATACAGGGTTAGAGACCCAGTACTTC. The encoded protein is CASSIDTGLETQYF.

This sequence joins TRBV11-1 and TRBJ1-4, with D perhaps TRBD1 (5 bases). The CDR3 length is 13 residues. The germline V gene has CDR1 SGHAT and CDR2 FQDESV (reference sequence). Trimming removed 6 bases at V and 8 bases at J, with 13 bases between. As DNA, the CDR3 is TGTGCCAGCAGGCCCCAGGGTGGCGAAAAACTGTTTTTT. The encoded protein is CASRPQGGEKLFF.

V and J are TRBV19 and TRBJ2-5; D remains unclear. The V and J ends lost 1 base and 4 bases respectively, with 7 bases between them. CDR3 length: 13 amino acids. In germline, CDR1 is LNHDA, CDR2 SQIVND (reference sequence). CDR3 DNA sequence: TGTGCCAGTAGTATAGGGTTCATAGAGACCCAGTACTTC. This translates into CASSIGFIETQYF.